This T cell receptor (beta chain) was obtained from a study of T cell responses to AZD1222 COVID-19 vaccine. Data came from immunoSEQ multiplex PCR; TCRdb stores just in-frame clones and leaves some out. The data hold about 100,000 clones, with over 75% observed a single time. Deletions cut 1 base from V and 6 bases from J, with 13 bases between. CDR3 length: 16 residues. From germline, CDR1 is SEHNR and CDR2 FQNEAQ (reference sequence). Here the sequenced sample was peripheral blood, taken on day 0 of MenACWY control vaccination. The chain employs TRBV7-9 and TRBJ1-6, with D possibly matching TRBD1 (6 bases). The TCR comes from an adult in good health. CDR3 amino acids: CASSLGAGATNSPLHF. The CDR3 nucleotides are TGTGCCAGCAGCTTAGGGGCAGGGGCTACTAATTCACCCCTCCACTTT.